Following are 27 T cell receptor beta chains from one sample sequenced in a study of T cells in Graves' hyperthyroidism and ophthalmopathy. RNA transcripts were the template for amplifying TCR beta CDR3 regions. During a first-round RT-PCR of the TCR CDR3, the HTBI primer set was used. TCRdb independently ran MiXCR on the multiplex PCR reads; one entry per CDR3 protein. The sample gives around 480,000 distinct CDR3 sequences, around 14% of which show up once; about 17% is in the top ten. Specimen: blood. These receptors were collected from a young woman with Graves' hyperthyroidism.

This clonotype has a handful of counts. The genes are TRBV12-3 or TRBV12-4 and TRBJ2-1, with 13 positions matching TRBD2. This CDR3 contains 14 residues. J gave up 13 bases and V 6 bases, and 9 bases lay outside the gene matches. The CDR3 nucleotides are TGTGCCAGCAGCCCGGGACTAGCGGGATTTTCCCAGTTCTTC. Translated, it gives CASSPGLAGFSQFF.

The gene calls are TRBV30 and TRBJ2-3; no reliable D call. CDR1 GTSNPN and CDR2 SVGIG come from the germline V gene (reference sequence). The V gene lost 2 bases and the J gene lost 1 base, with 10 bases spanning the gap. The CDR3 consists of 14 residues. The DNA for the CDR3 is TGTGCCTGGAGTTCACTACTGGGCACAGATACGCAGTATTTT. This translates into CAWSSLLGTDTQYF.

In this sample, this clonotype turned up a few times. For the CDR3, the DNA is TGTGCCATCAAGGCCGGGACAGGGGACTACTCTGGAAACACCATATATTTT. Translating it yields CAIKAGTGDYSGNTIYF. The genes are TRBV10-3 and TRBJ1-3; TRBD1 matches at 10 bases. CDR3 length: 17 residues. The germline V gene has CDR1 ENHRY and CDR2 SYGVKD. With V trimmed by 7 bases and J by 0 bases, 9 bases remained unmatched.

V usage is TRBV29-1 and J usage is TRBJ2-3; TRBD2 might be the D (6 bases). V was clipped by 4 bases and J by 1 base, with 15 bases between them. The CDR3 is made up of 15 amino acids. Germline-derived CDR1 and CDR2 are SQVTM and ANQGSEA. The CDR3 DNA is TGCAGCGTTGTAGGAGGGCTAGGACGCACAGATACGCAGTATTTT. Amino acids: CSVVGGLGRTDTQYF.

The chain carries TRBV20-1 and TRBJ2-1; TRBD2 agrees at 14 bases. Germline loops: CDR1 DFQATT, CDR2 SNEGSKA (reference sequence). With V trimmed by 1 base and J by 7 bases, 15 bases remained unmatched. The CDR3 is 19 residues long. The CDR3 nucleotides read TGCAGTGCTAGAGGGAGGTTGGGACTAGCGGGAGTCGGGACGAATGAGCAGTTCTTC. Protein: CSARGRLGLAGVGTNEQFF.

This clonotype was seen repeatedly, ten times or more. The chain carries TRBV2 and TRBJ1-2, with 7 bases lining up with TRBD1. Germline lookup yields CDR1 SNHLY and CDR2 FYNNEI. The CDR3 contains 15 residues. Trimming removed 5 bases from V and 0 bases from J; junction bases left unmatched: 6. The CDR3 nucleotides read TGTGCCAGCAGTTTACAGGGGCCTACTAACTATGGCTACACCTTC. Translated: CASSLQGPTNYGYTF.

In its sample, this clonotype was seen many times. V gene TRBV5-8 combines with J gene TRBJ2-5, with 9 positions matching TRBD1. The V gene's germline CDR1 is SGHTS and CDR2 YDEGEE. The ends lost 6 bases at V and 1 base at J; junction bases unmatched: 4. The CDR3 sequence is 14 residues long. The CDR3 spells CASIGTGIQETQYF. CDR3 nucleotides: TGTGCCAGCATCGGGACAGGGATCCAAGAGACCCAGTACTTC.

This clonotype turned up a few times. This chain uses TRBV6-1 with TRBJ2-7, with 14 bases aligning to TRBD2. There are 16 residues in the CDR3. Per germline, CDR1 MNHNS and CDR2 SASEGT. The V and J ends lost 6 bases and 5 bases, in that order; junction bases with no gene match: 9. The CDR3: CASSPAGLAGVDEQYV. In DNA form, the CDR3 reads TGTGCCAGCAGCCCGGCGGGACTAGCGGGAGTAGACGAGCAGTACGTC.

V usage is TRBV20-1 and J usage is TRBJ2-1; D possibly corresponds to TRBD2 (5 bases). Germline CDR1 reads DFQATT; CDR2 reads SNEGSKA (reference sequence). Trimming removed 5 bases at V and 7 bases at J, with 12 bases between. The CDR3 length is 12 residues. CDR3 nucleotide sequence: TGCAGTGCTGGCTCAGCGGTGAATGAGCAGTTCTTC. Protein: CSAGSAVNEQFF.

As for this clonotype: A read error may explain this, as a much larger clone is one base away. The chain uses TRBV12-3 or TRBV12-4 and TRBJ1-1, with D unresolved. The CDR3 length is 16 residues. CDR3 residues: CASSLAERAGGPEASF. Written as DNA, the CDR3 is TGTGCCAGCAGTTTAGCGGAGAGGGCAGGAGGCCCTGAAGCTTCCTTT.

This clonotype was counted ten times or more. The genes are TRBV10-3 and TRBJ1-1; D is undetermined. Germline CDR1 and CDR2: ENHRY and SYGVKD. This CDR3 region has 14 residues. V lost 3 bases to trimming and J lost 0 bases, with 8 bases between them. The CDR3 nucleotides are TGTGCCATCAGTGATGATAGCGTGAACACTGAAGCTTTCTTT. It translates to CAISDDSVNTEAFF.

The table lists this clonotype with many counts. V usage is TRBV2 and J usage is TRBJ1-2; tentatively, D is TRBD1 (6 bases). Germline V gives CDR1 SNHLY, CDR2 FYNNEI. This CDR3 is built from 13 residues. The V and J ends lost 5 bases and 4 bases respectively, with 11 bases between them. CDR3 sequence (DNA): TGTGCCAGCAGTCTCCACAGGGTCTATGGCTACACCTTC. It is translated as CASSLHRVYGYTF.

J is TRBJ1-2 and V is TRBV19; 9 bases fit TRBD1. Germline V gene lookup returns CDR1 LNHDA and CDR2 SQIVND (reference sequence). There are 13 residues in the CDR3. The trim removed 7 bases at V and 6 bases at J, leaving 6 bases unmatched. The DNA of the CDR3 is TGTGCCAGTACCCTAGGACAGGGGAATGGCTACACCTTC. Translating gives CASTLGQGNGYTF.

The V gene is TRBV24-1, the J gene TRBJ2-3, with 8 bases aligning to TRBD2. Germline CDR1 and CDR2: KGHDR and SFDVKD. The CDR3 extends over 17 amino acids. J gave up 5 bases and V 11 bases, and 20 bases lay outside the gene matches. The CDR3 spells CAIGPSPGREAEDTQYF. CDR3 coding DNA: TGTGCCATCGGTCCCTCGCCCGGGCGGGAGGCCGAAGATACGCAGTATTTT.

In this sample, this clonotype turned up many times. This sequence joins TRBV11-2 and TRBJ1-5; TRBD1 might be the D (5 bases). Trimming pared 2 bases from V and 2 bases from J, leaving 16 bases between. Germline values: CDR1 SGHAT, CDR2 FQNNGV. The CDR3 covers 17 residues. The CDR3 sequence: CASSLNGALSGNQPQHF. CDR3 sequence (DNA): TGTGCCAGCAGCTTAAACGGGGCCCTATCGGGCAATCAGCCCCAGCATTTT.

In this sample, this clonotype turned up many times. The gene calls are TRBV29-1 and TRBJ2-1; D uncertain. The CDR3 runs 15 residues. CDR1 SQVTM and CDR2 ANQGSEA come from the germline V gene. V dropped 4 bases and J dropped 4 bases, with 17 bases sitting between them. CDR3 residues: CSVGALGFGYNEQFF. The CDR3 DNA sequence: TGCAGCGTTGGGGCCCTAGGCTTTGGTTACAATGAGCAGTTCTTC.

This clonotype has ten or more counts. V usage is TRBV20-1 and J usage is TRBJ1-1; possible D gene TRBD1, 5 bases. CDR1 DFQATT and CDR2 SNEGSKA come from the germline V gene (reference sequence). Deletions cut 5 bases from V and 3 bases from J, with 13 bases between. The CDR3 length is 13 residues. DNA of the CDR3: TGCAGTGCTGGGGGACGGCGGGACACTGAAGCTTTCTTT. Translating gives CSAGGRRDTEAFF.

This clonotype has ten or more counts. The chain uses TRBV6-2 or TRBV6-3 and TRBJ2-1; D unclear. With 7 bases removed from V and 5 bases from J, the gap between germline ends came to 18 bases. Germline CDR1 is MNHEY and CDR2 is SVGEGT. The CDR3 totals 15 residues. The CDR3 nucleotides read TGTGCCAGCAACCCCCTGGTCCTACGTAACAATGAGCAGTTCTTC. It codes for CASNPLVLRNNEQFF.

This sequence joins TRBV19 and TRBJ1-3; 9 positions agree with TRBD1. The CDR3 runs 19 residues. Germline trimming cut 6 bases from V and 4 bases from J; bases unmatched to any gene: 19. The germline gives CDR1 LNHDA, CDR2 SQIVND (reference sequence). This CDR3 reads CASSETGGTGSASGNTIYF. The CDR3, as DNA: TGTGCCAGTAGCGAGACCGGCGGGACAGGGTCGGCATCAGGAAACACCATATATTTT.

The table lists this clonotype with many counts. The chain uses TRBV3-1 and TRBJ2-2, with D uncertain. V was clipped by 0 bases and J by 3 bases, with 14 bases between them. Germline CDR1 LGHDT, CDR2 YNNKEL (reference sequence). The CDR3 covers 17 residues. This CDR3 reads CASSQDNRRKYTGELFF. DNA for the CDR3: TGTGCCAGCAGCCAAGATAATAGGCGGAAATACACCGGGGAGCTGTTTTTT. The variable domain in full, completed from reference TRBV3-1 and TRBJ2-2, reads DTAVSQTPKYLVTQMGNDKSIKCEQNLGHDTMYWYKQDSKKFLKIMFSYNNKELIINETVPNRFSPKSPDKAHLNLHINSLELGDSAVYFCASSQDNRRKYTGELFFGEGSRLTVL.

This clonotype was recorded many times. The DNA for the CDR3 is TGTGCCAGCAGCGCTTCTGTGGGCGGACCTGCTGGGGCCAACGTCCTGACTTTC. The encoded protein is CASSASVGGPAGANVLTF. The V and J genes are TRBV2 and TRBJ2-6; D gene unclear. The CDR3 runs 18 residues. V was cut by 6 bases and J by 2 bases, with 20 bases left in between. Germline assignment: CDR1 SNHLY and CDR2 FYNNEI.

This clonotype was seen a few times. This may be a read error: a much more frequent sequence differs by one nucleotide. The V gene is TRBV6-1, the J gene TRBJ1-1; no firm D call. V lost 7 bases and J 5 bases, leaving 8 bases between the germline ends. Germline CDR1 MNHNS, CDR2 SASEGT. The CDR3 is made up of 11 amino acids. The CDR3 bases are TGTGCCAGCACCGCGGGGACTGAAGCTTTCTTT. It codes for CASTAGTEAFF.

The chain recombines TRBV5-1 with TRBJ1-1; D might be TRBD1 (6 bases). This CDR3 contains 15 residues. Looked up from germline, CDR1 is SGHRS and CDR2 is YFSETQ. The V end was cut by 1 base, the J end by 5 bases, with 15 bases between. In nucleotides, the CDR3 is TGCGCCAGCAGCTTGCCCCCGGGGGGGCATACTGAAGCTTTCTTT. Its protein is CASSLPPGGHTEAFF.

This clonotype has a count of ten or more. The gene calls are TRBV29-1 and TRBJ2-5; D possibly corresponds to TRBD2 (6 bases). The CDR3 has 15 residues. V was clipped by 7 bases and J by 4 bases, with 22 bases between them. Per the germline V gene, CDR1 is SQVTM and CDR2 is ANQGSEA. The CDR3 loop is CSDGGTIDGGETQYF. The CDR3 region has the DNA TGCAGCGACGGCGGGACGATCGATGGAGGAGAGACCCAGTACTTC.

This clonotype was counted only a few times. J is TRBJ2-1 and V is TRBV15, with 9 bases lining up with TRBD2. V lost 1 base, J lost 7 bases, and 8 bases stayed unmatched. The CDR3 spans 16 residues. CDR1 and CDR2 (germline): LNHNV, YYDKDF (reference sequence). The CDR3 bases are TGTGCCACCAGCAGAGTTGGTAGCGGGAGTAGGAATGAGCAGTTCTTC. It codes for CATSRVGSGSRNEQFF.

This clonotype was detected ten times or more. J is TRBJ1-1 and V is TRBV27; possible D gene TRBD1, 6 bases. Germline V gene lookup returns CDR1 MNHEY and CDR2 SMNVEV (reference sequence). Trimming shortened V by 4 bases and J by 2 bases, and 8 bases separated the two germline ends. This CDR3 has 13 amino acids. The CDR3 coding sequence is TGTGCCAGCAGTTGGACAGATAACACTGAAGCTTTCTTT. This translates into CASSWTDNTEAFF.

The CDR3 here is CASSDGTGNDHGYTF. For the CDR3, the DNA is TGCGCCAGCAGTGACGGGACAGGGAACGACCATGGCTACACCTTC. V gene TRBV10-1 combines with J gene TRBJ1-2; 9 nucleotides align to TRBD1. Germline V gene lookup returns CDR1 WNHNN and CDR2 SYGVQD (reference sequence). The CDR3 runs 15 residues. The trim removed 3 bases at V and 6 bases at J, leaving 8 bases unmatched.